This T cell receptor (beta chain) was observed in a study of cytomegalovirus exposure and HLA in healthy donors. Study-wide points: Using a false discovery rate of 0.05, a later analysis showed that 16,951 TCR beta sequences were associated with HLA alleles. Productive status was seen about 87% or about 30% of the time for most TCR beta V segments in an earlier analysis.

PCR was performed using 60 Vbeta and 13 Jbeta primers. TCRdb's copy holds only in-frame clones and misses some; the assay was immunoSEQ multiplex PCR. The repertoire consists of around 120,000 clones, with 80% occurring once and the leading ten covering about 4%. The germline V gene encodes CDR1 SGHVS and CDR2 FNYEAQ. The CDR3 contains 15 residues. Trimming removed 1 base at V and 1 base at J, with 8 bases between. This clone was seen just once. Its antigen remains unknown. At collection, donors were nominally healthy, but unrecorded immune exposures were probable. The sequenced sample was PBMCs. V and J are TRBV7-6 and TRBJ1-5; D not resolved. The receptor was isolated from a woman in her thirties or forties in good health and CMV-seronegative. DNA for the CDR3: TGTGCCAGCAGCTTAGGGGGAGGGAGCAATCAGCCCCAGCATTTT. Translating gives CASSLGGGSNQPQHF.